One sample yielded the 17 T cell receptor beta chains listed below, sequenced in a study of Graves' ophthalmopathy and Graves' hyperthyroidism. RNA transcripts served as template for amplifying TCR beta CDR3 sequences. After a first-round RT-PCR with HTBI primers, a second-round multiplex PCR was run. TCRdb re-called the multiplex PCR reads with MiXCR, one entry per CDR3 protein. The data contain roughly 350,000 distinct CDR3 sequences, about 18% of them seen just once; the ten biggest clones take up approximately 2.4%. Sequences were obtained from peripheral blood. These receptors all stem from an adult woman with stable Graves' hyperthyroidism.

This clonotype was detected ten times or more. V usage is TRBV28 and J usage is TRBJ2-7; D might be TRBD1 or TRBD2, each matching 5 bases. The CDR3 totals 14 residues. Deletions cut 3 bases from V and 3 bases from J, with 12 bases between. Per germline, CDR1 MDHEN and CDR2 SYDVKM. The CDR3 region has the DNA TGTGCCAGCAGTTTCCGGGACCTTCGCTACGAGCAGTACTTC. It codes for CASSFRDLRYEQYF. Filled out from reference TRBV28 and TRBJ2-7, the complete variable domain reads DVKVTQSSRYLVKRTGEKVFLECVQDMDHENMFWYRQDPGLGLRLIYFSYDVKMKEKGDIPEGYSVSREKKERFSLILESASTNQTSMYLCASSFRDLRYEQYFGPGTRLTVT.

About this clonotype: A read error may be the cause here, since a much bigger clone is one base away. Here the CDR3 omits its conserved ending phenylalanine or tryptophan, so a read error is the likely source. The chain is built from TRBV9 and TRBJ1-2; possibly TRBD1 for D (6 bases). Trimming took 5 bases from V and 7 from J, leaving 15 bases between them. Germline CDR1 and CDR2: SGDLS and YYNGEE. The CDR3 runs 13 residues. The CDR3 bases are TGTGCCAGCAGAGGACAGCGGGTATTTGGCTACACCGTC. Translated: CASRGQRVFGYTV.

This chain uses TRBV12-3 or TRBV12-4 with TRBJ1-2; 8 positions match TRBD1. V lost 3 bases to trimming and J lost 7 bases; unmatched junction nucleotides: 4. The CDR3 covers 13 residues. The CDR3: CASSFQGAGGYTF. CDR3 sequence (DNA): TGTGCCAGCAGTTTTCAGGGGGCGGGTGGCTACACCTTC.

This clonotype occurred many times. The DNA of the CDR3 is TGTGCCAGCAGCCAAAAGCCGAGGGCGTACGAGCAGTACTTC. As protein: CASSQKPRAYEQYF. V is TRBV16 and J is TRBJ2-7, with D possibly matching TRBD2 (5 bases). The CDR3 runs to 14 residues. V was clipped by 2 bases and J by 4 bases, with 12 bases between them. Germline assignment: CDR1 KGHSY and CDR2 FQNENV.

This clonotype came up once. A much larger clone lies a single base off, so this may be a read error. This chain uses TRBV5-1 with TRBJ1-5; tentatively, D is TRBD1 (5 bases). The CDR3 contains 13 residues. Germline V gives CDR1 SGHRS, CDR2 YFSETQ. CDR3 in DNA: TGCGCCAGCAGCTTCGAGGGGAATCAGCCCCCGCATTTT. Its translation: CASSFEGNQPPHF.

The V call is TRBV6-2 or TRBV6-3, the J call TRBJ1-2; 8 nucleotides agree with TRBD1. CDR3 length: 14 amino acids. Germline CDR1 and CDR2: MNHEY and SVGEGT. V was clipped by 7 bases and J by 2 bases; unmatched bases: 6. The CDR3 nucleotides read TGTGCCAGCAAACCCGGGACAGGAAACTATGGCTACACCTTC. Translating gives CASKPGTGNYGYTF.

There are many counts of this clonotype. The chain uses TRBV6-5 and TRBJ2-5; possibly TRBD1 or TRBD2 for D (5 bases each). Germline-derived CDR1 and CDR2 are MNHEY and SVGAGI. Deletions cut 4 bases from V and 7 bases from J, with 13 bases between. CDR3 length: 13 residues. CDR3 region: CASSFGTLGTQYF. The CDR3 DNA sequence: TGTGCCAGCAGTTTTGGGACCTTGGGGACCCAGTACTTC.

This clonotype was observed many times. The chain has TRBV11-2 and TRBJ2-7; TRBD2 matches 9 bases. Germline CDR1 and CDR2: SGHAT and FQNNGV. This CDR3 is built from 14 residues. V shed 4 bases, J shed 9 bases, and the junction held 10 bases outside the gene matches. CDR3 sequence reads: CASSSEGLAGPQYF. The CDR3 bases are TGTGCCAGCAGCTCCGAGGGGCTAGCGGGACCGCAGTACTTC.

This clonotype was counted at least ten times. The rearrangement joins TRBV12-3 or TRBV12-4 to TRBJ2-7, with 9 bases aligning to TRBD1. This CDR3 region has 14 residues. Trimming at V came to 3 bases and at J to 0 bases, leaving 0 bases not matched to a gene. This CDR3 is CASSLGQGSYEQYF. The CDR3 coding sequence is TGTGCCAGCAGTTTGGGACAGGGCTCCTACGAGCAGTACTTC.

Many counts were recorded for this clonotype. CDR3 coding DNA: TGTGCCAGCAGTTATGACAGGGACACTGAAGCTTTCTTT. It is translated as CASSYDRDTEAFF. The chain has TRBV6-5 and TRBJ1-1; 7 bases are shared with TRBD1. V shed 3 bases, J shed 3 bases, and the junction held 1 base outside the gene matches. CDR1 MNHEY and CDR2 SVGAGI come from the germline V gene. The CDR3 is made up of 13 amino acids.

The chain uses TRBV7-3 and TRBJ1-1; a weak D match, TRBD1 (6 bases). CDR1 and CDR2 (germline): SGHTA, FQGTGA. The length of the CDR3 is 15 residues. The V end was cut by 5 bases, the J end by 3 bases, with 16 bases between. The CDR3 DNA reads as TGTGCCAGCAGCCGGACAGCCTCGACGGACACTGAAGCTTTCTTT. Translation: CASSRTASTDTEAFF. The full variable domain, its missing parts supplied by reference TRBV7-3 and TRBJ1-1, is GAGVSQTPSNKVTEKGKYVELRCDPISGHTALYWYRQSLGQGPEFLIYFQGTGAADDSGLPNDRFFAVRPEGSVSTLKIQRTERGDSAVYLCASSRTASTDTEAFFGQGTRLTVV.

Points on this clonotype: Possible read error: a much larger clone is one base away. The V call is TRBV28, the J call TRBJ2-5; 7 bases match TRBD1. CDR3 length: 15 residues. CDR1 MDHEN and CDR2 SYDVKM come from the germline V gene. Here the CDR3 reads CASRGRTGRRETQDF. The DNA for the CDR3 is TGTGCCAGCAGGGGACGGACAGGTCGACGCGAGACCCAGGACTTC.

This clonotype was recorded at least ten times. Written as DNA, the CDR3 is TGCAGCGTGGAAAGGGGCGGGGGTACTGAAGCTTTCTTT. This encodes CSVERGGGTEAFF. The chain is built from TRBV29-1 and TRBJ1-1, with D possibly being TRBD1 (5 bases). V was shortened by 6 bases and J by 5 bases, with 16 bases between the two germline ends. This CDR3 has 13 amino acids. Germline V lookup: CDR1 SQVTM, CDR2 ANQGSEA.

This clonotype was observed many times. V and J are TRBV12-3 or TRBV12-4 and TRBJ1-5; D may be TRBD1 (6 bases). V was clipped by 3 bases and J by 0 bases, with 9 bases between them. This CDR3 is 15 amino acids long. The CDR3 region is CASSFTGNSNQPQHF. CDR3 sequence (DNA): TGTGCCAGCAGTTTCACAGGGAATAGCAATCAGCCCCAGCATTTT.

This clonotype appeared many times. The chain combines TRBV4-1 with TRBJ1-5; D may be TRBD1 (5 bases). This CDR3 region has 17 residues. Trimming cost V 1 base and J 0 bases, with 13 bases left between them. The germline V gene has CDR1 MGHRA and CDR2 YSYEKL. Written as DNA, the CDR3 is TGCGCCAGCAGCCAAGCCCGGGGGGACCATAGCAATCAGCCCCAGCATTTT. It translates to CASSQARGDHSNQPQHF.

This clonotype was detected only a few times. The rearrangement joins TRBV6-1 to TRBJ2-2; D not certain. Germline V CDR1 and CDR2: MNHNS, SASEGT. Trimming removed 10 bases at V and 0 bases at J, with 12 bases between. The CDR3 sequence is 14 residues long. CDR3 sequence (DNA): TGTGCCACCCCTCGGGCGGCGAACACCGGGGAGCTGTTTTTT. It translates to CATPRAANTGELFF.

This clonotype was seen repeatedly, ten times or more. The chain combines TRBV27 with TRBJ1-6, with TRBD1 matching 7 bases. Germline CDR1 MNHEY, CDR2 SMNVEV (reference sequence). J was trimmed by 3 bases and V by 7 bases; bases with no gene match: 9. The CDR3 consists of 16 residues. CDR3 sequence reads: CASTSTGNLYNSPLHF. The CDR3 nucleotides are TGTGCCAGCACCTCGACAGGGAATCTCTATAATTCACCCCTCCACTTT.